This TCR beta chain was captured by sequencing in a study of blood T cell repertoires in COVID-19. Clones were sequenced by immunoSEQ multiplex PCR, and TCRdb holds only the in-frame ones, with some missing. The data hold 430,000 or so clones, with approximately 88% observed a single time. Germline CDR1 LGHNT, CDR2 FRNRAP. Trimming cost V 6 bases and J 8 bases; bases outside gene matches: 7. The CDR3 length is 15 residues. Sequenced sample: PBMCs or T cells enriched from blood (not recorded which). The chain recombines TRBV12-5 with TRBJ2-1, with 13 bases matching TRBD2. The receptor comes from a woman aged 35 to 49 who had recovered from COVID-19. CDR3 residues: CASGLAGGPLHEQFF. The DNA of the CDR3 is TGTGCTAGTGGACTAGCGGGAGGGCCGCTTCATGAGCAGTTCTTC.